These T cell receptor beta chains were read from a single sample in a study of blood T cell repertoires in COVID-19. Here immunoSEQ multiplex PCR was the method, and the copy in TCRdb shows in-frame clones only, minus some. Among roughly 500,000 clones listed, approximately 87% were seen once. Sequencing input: PBMCs or T cells enriched from blood (not recorded which). The receptors come from a woman aged 40 to 49 who had recovered from COVID-19. Each CDR3 is given with its conserved first and last residue. The order of the fields is CDR3 length, D gene, V gene, clone size, J gene, CDR3 DNA, CDR3 protein. D genes are given only for firm matches. Where a row states a size, it is once, few, many or the class of an expanded clone; other rows omit it.

length: 15; D: .; V: TRBV18; size: .; J: TRBJ1-3; DNA: TGTGCCAGCTCATCCCAACAGGGATCTGGAAACACCATATATTTT; CDR3: CASSSQQGSGNTIYF
length: 15; D: .; V: TRBV18; size: .; J: TRBJ1-1; DNA: TGTGCCAGCTCACTGGTGTCAGGGGTGGGCACTGAAGCTTTCTTT; CDR3: CASSLVSGVGTEAFF
length: 15; D: .; V: TRBV7-9; size: .; J: TRBJ1-6; DNA: TGTGCCAGCAGCTTAGAGGAGGGCGCTAATTCACCCCTCCACTTT; CDR3: CASSLEEGANSPLHF
length: 14; D: TRBD1; V: TRBV11-2; size: few; J: TRBJ1-4; DNA: TGTGCCAGCAGCCGCGACAGGGGGGGTGAAAAACTGTTTTTT; CDR3: CASSRDRGGEKLFF
length: 12; D: .; V: TRBV19; size: .; J: TRBJ2-1; DNA: TGTGCCAGTAGTATGGGGCTAAGTGAGCAGTTCTTC; CDR3: CASSMGLSEQFF
length: 16; D: .; V: TRBV11-1; size: .; J: TRBJ1-1; DNA: TGTGCCAGCAGCTTAGGTCAGCGGCAGCCGAACACTGAAGCTTTCTTT; CDR3: CASSLGQRQPNTEAFF
length: 10; D: .; V: TRBV12-3/TRBV12-4; size: once; J: TRBJ1-2; DNA: TGTGCCAGCGCGGGGGTCGGCTACACCTTC; CDR3: CASAGVGYTF
length: 18; D: .; V: TRBV5-4; size: .; J: TRBJ1-6; DNA: TGTGCCAGCAGCTCCGACGTGGGAGAGGCCCGCTATAATTCACCCCTCCACTTT; CDR3: CASSSDVGEARYNSPLHF
length: 17; D: TRBD2; V: TRBV7-2; size: .; J: TRBJ2-2; DNA: TGTGCCAGCAGCTTAGTTGGACTAGCGGGAGGGGCCGGGGAGCTGTTTTTT; CDR3: CASSLVGLAGGAGELFF
length: 16; D: .; V: TRBV19; size: .; J: TRBJ1-2; DNA: TGTGCCAGTAGTATAGTAATGGCAGTTGATAACTATGGCTACACCTTC; CDR3: CASSIVMAVDNYGYTF
length: 15; D: TRBD1; V: TRBV3-1/TRBV3-2; size: .; J: TRBJ2-7; DNA: TGTGCCAGCAGCCAACCCGGGACAGGTACCTACGAGCAGTACTTC; CDR3: CASSQPGTGTYEQYF
length: 16; D: TRBD1; V: TRBV11-2; size: .; J: TRBJ2-7; DNA: TGTGCCAGCAGCTCGGGCCCGGACAGGGATGCTTACGAGCAGTACTTC; CDR3: CASSSGPDRDAYEQYF
length: 16; D: TRBD1; V: TRBV18; size: .; J: TRBJ2-7; DNA: TGTGCCAGCTCACCACCGGTGGGGACAGGGGCCTACGAGCAGTACTTC; CDR3: CASSPPVGTGAYEQYF
length: 13; D: .; V: TRBV27; size: .; J: TRBJ2-1; DNA: TGTGCCAGCAGAGGACTTACCTACAATGAGCAGTTCTTC; CDR3: CASRGLTYNEQFF
length: 14; D: .; V: TRBV9; size: .; J: TRBJ1-2; DNA: TGTGCCAGCAGCGTAGAAGTAGGGGGTTATGGCTACACCTTC; CDR3: CASSVEVGGYGYTF
length: 14; D: TRBD1; V: TRBV27; size: .; J: TRBJ1-2; DNA: TGTGCCAGCAGTTTAGTACAGGGGAGTAATGGCTACACCTTC; CDR3: CASSLVQGSNGYTF
length: 14; D: .; V: TRBV7-8; size: .; J: TRBJ1-1; DNA: TGTGCCAGCAGCCCACTTCGGGGGAACACTGAAGCTTTCTTT; CDR3: CASSPLRGNTEAFF
length: 15; D: TRBD2; V: TRBV11-3; size: .; J: TRBJ2-1; DNA: TGTGCCAGCAGCTTACTGGGACTAGCCGACAATGAGCAGTTCTTC; CDR3: CASSLLGLADNEQFF
length: 14; D: .; V: TRBV5-5; size: .; J: TRBJ2-7; DNA: TGTGCCAGCAGCCCCTTAGGGGCCTCCTACGAGCAGTACTTC; CDR3: CASSPLGASYEQYF
length: 11; D: .; V: TRBV11-2; size: .; J: TRBJ2-1; DNA: TGTGCCAGCAGCTCAGTGATAACCCTGTTCTTC; CDR3: CASSSVITLFF
length: 15; D: TRBD1; V: TRBV6-5; size: .; J: TRBJ2-7; DNA: TGTGCCAGCAGCGGCGCCGGGACAGGGACTAACGAGCAGTACTTC; CDR3: CASSGAGTGTNEQYF
length: 17; D: TRBD1; V: TRBV27; size: .; J: TRBJ2-6; DNA: TGTGCCAGCAGTTTTAAACAGGGGGCCTCTGGGGCCAACGTCCTGACTTTC; CDR3: CASSFKQGASGANVLTF
length: 16; D: TRBD2; V: TRBV6-5; size: .; J: TRBJ2-1; DNA: TGTGCCAGCAGTTCTCTAGCGGGAGGGCCCTACAATGAGCAGTTCTTC; CDR3: CASSSLAGGPYNEQFF
length: 15; D: .; V: TRBV4-1; size: .; J: TRBJ1-2; DNA: TGCGCCAGCAGCACCACGACAGGCGCTAACTATGGCTACACCTTC; CDR3: CASSTTTGANYGYTF
length: 15; D: .; V: TRBV4-3; size: .; J: TRBJ1-2; DNA: TGCGCCAGCAGCCAAGACAGGGTTACTAACTATGGCTACACCTTC; CDR3: CASSQDRVTNYGYTF
length: 12; D: TRBD2; V: TRBV3-1/TRBV3-2; size: .; J: TRBJ2-7; DNA: TGTGCCAGCAGCCGACTAGCGGATGAGCAGTACTTC; CDR3: CASSRLADEQYF
length: 13; D: .; V: TRBV2; size: few; J: TRBJ1-5; DNA: TGTGCCAGCAGCCGCCGACTTAATCAGCCCCAGCATTTT; CDR3: CASSRRLNQPQHF
length: 13; D: TRBD1; V: TRBV6-6; size: .; J: TRBJ2-7; DNA: TGTGCCAGCACTTCGGGACAGGGCTACGAGCAGTACTTC; CDR3: CASTSGQGYEQYF
length: 12; D: TRBD1; V: TRBV29-1; size: .; J: TRBJ1-2; DNA: TGCAGCACCGGGACAGCGCGTAGTGGCTACACCTTC; CDR3: CSTGTARSGYTF
length: 13; D: .; V: TRBV19; size: .; J: TRBJ1-2; DNA: TGTGCCAGTAGCAGGCAGGGTGACTATGGCTACACCTTC; CDR3: CASSRQGDYGYTF
length: 14; D: TRBD1; V: TRBV7-2; size: .; J: TRBJ1-2; DNA: TGTGCCAGCAGAAACGGACAGGGTGGCGGTGGCTACACCTTC; CDR3: CASRNGQGGGGYTF
length: 17; D: .; V: TRBV7-9; size: .; J: TRBJ2-2; DNA: TGTGCCAGCAGCTTCCCCCCCCAGGGTCGTAAAACCGGGGAGCTGTTTTTT; CDR3: CASSFPPQGRKTGELFF
length: 13; D: .; V: TRBV3-1/TRBV3-2; size: once; J: TRBJ2-5; DNA: TGTGCCAGCAGCCATGGGGCCCGGGAGACCCAGTACTTC; CDR3: CASSHGARETQYF
length: 15; D: .; V: TRBV9; size: .; J: TRBJ2-2; DNA: TGTGCCAGCAGCGTAGCGCAGGGTTCCACCGGGGAGCTGTTTTTT; CDR3: CASSVAQGSTGELFF
length: 16; D: .; V: TRBV24-1; size: .; J: TRBJ1-2; DNA: TGTGCCACCAGTGATTCCGGGGGACCGGCTATGTATGGCTACACCTTC; CDR3: CATSDSGGPAMYGYTF
length: 17; D: .; V: TRBV30; size: .; J: TRBJ1-1; DNA: TGTGCCTGGAAAGCGAATTTTTTGAGGGCGAGGAACACTGAAGCTTTCTTT; CDR3: CAWKANFLRARNTEAFF
length: 12; D: .; V: TRBV30; size: .; J: TRBJ1-1; DNA: TGTGCCTGGAGTGTGGGGGCTACTGAAGCTTTCTTT; CDR3: CAWSVGATEAFF